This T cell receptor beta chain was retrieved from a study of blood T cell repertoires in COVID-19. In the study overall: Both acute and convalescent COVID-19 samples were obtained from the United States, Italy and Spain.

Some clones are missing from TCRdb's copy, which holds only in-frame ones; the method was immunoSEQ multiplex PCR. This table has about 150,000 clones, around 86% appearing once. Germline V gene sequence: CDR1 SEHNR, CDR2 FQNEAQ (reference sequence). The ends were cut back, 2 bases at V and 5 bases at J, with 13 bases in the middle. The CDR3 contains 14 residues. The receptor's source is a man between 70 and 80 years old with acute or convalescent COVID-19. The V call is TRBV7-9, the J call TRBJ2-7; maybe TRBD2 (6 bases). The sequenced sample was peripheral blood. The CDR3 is CASSLQGLGNEQYF. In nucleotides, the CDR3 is TGTGCCAGCAGCTTACAGGGACTGGGGAACGAGCAGTACTTC.